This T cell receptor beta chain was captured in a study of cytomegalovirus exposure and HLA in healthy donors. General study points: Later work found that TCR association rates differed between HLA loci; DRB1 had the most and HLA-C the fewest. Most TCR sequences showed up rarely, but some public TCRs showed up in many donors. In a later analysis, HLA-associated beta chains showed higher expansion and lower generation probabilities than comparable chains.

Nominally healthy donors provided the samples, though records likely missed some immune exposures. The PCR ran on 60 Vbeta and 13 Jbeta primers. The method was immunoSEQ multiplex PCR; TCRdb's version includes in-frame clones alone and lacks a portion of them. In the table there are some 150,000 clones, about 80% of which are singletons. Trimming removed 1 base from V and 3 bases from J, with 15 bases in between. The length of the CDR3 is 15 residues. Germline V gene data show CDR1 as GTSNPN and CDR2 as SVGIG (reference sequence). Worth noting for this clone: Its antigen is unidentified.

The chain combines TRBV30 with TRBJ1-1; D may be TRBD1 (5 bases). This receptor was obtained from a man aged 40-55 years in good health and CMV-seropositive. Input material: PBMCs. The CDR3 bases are TGTGCCTGGAGTGACGCTCGCCCGGGGGACACTGAAGCTTTCTTT. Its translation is CAWSDARPGDTEAFF.